Below are 16 T cell receptor beta chains sequenced from a single sample in a study of beta chain features in type 1 diabetes. The investigators reverse transcribed all of the isolated RNA, so they sequenced expressed TCRB transcripts. Generated by immunoSEQ multiplex PCR, the TCRdb table keeps only in-frame clones and is missing some. The sample yields 150,000 to 200,000 clones, about 13% seen once. Sequenced sample: central memory CD4+ T cells from blood. The receptors come from a woman aged 18 to 35 in good health.

This clone occurred a few times. V and J are TRBV7-2 and TRBJ2-5, with a possible D match to TRBD2 (6 bases). The CDR3 contains 14 residues. CDR1 is SGHTA, CDR2 FQGNSA, per germline. Trimming shortened V by 5 bases and J by 7 bases, and 17 bases separated the two germline ends. The chain's CDR3 is CASSRGTFSGTQYF. The DNA for the CDR3 is TGTGCCAGCAGCCGAGGGACTTTTTCGGGGACCCAGTACTTC.

This clone turned up a few times. This rearrangement joins TRBV5-1 to TRBJ2-3; TRBD1 agrees at 8 bases. CDR1 and CDR2 (germline): SGHRS, YFSETQ. The CDR3 consists of 17 residues. J gave up 0 bases and V 5 bases, and 11 bases lay outside the gene matches. The CDR3 reads CASSYLPGGQSTDTQYF. The CDR3 DNA reads TGCGCCAGCAGTTACCTGCCAGGGGGCCAGAGCACAGATACGCAGTATTTT. The full variable domain, in which reference TRBV5-1 and TRBJ2-3 provide the parts outside the CDR3, is KAGVTQTPRYLIKTRGQQVTLSCSPISGHRSVSWYQQTPGQGLQFLFEYFSETQRNKGNFPGRFSGRQFSNSRSEMNVSTLELGDSALYLCASSYLPGGQSTDTQYFGPGTRLTVL.

This clone has a handful of counts. At one of its ends the junction is not consistent with the germline gene, which may arise from a read error. The gene calls are TRBV7-7 and TRBJ2-5; 10 bases fit TRBD1. CDR3 size: 13 residues. Germline CDR1 is SSHAT and CDR2 is FNYEAQ (reference sequence). CDR3 nucleotides: TGTGCTAGCAGTCGACAGGGGGCAGAGACCCAGTACTTC. This codes for CASSRQGAETQYF. The full variable domain, rest sourced from reference TRBV7-7 and TRBJ2-5, is GAGVSQSPRYKVTKRGQDVTLRCDPISSHATLYWYQQALGQGPEFLTYFNYEAQPDKSGLPSDRFSAERPEGSISTLTIQRTEQRDSAMYRCASSRQGAETQYFGPGTRLLVL.

CDR3 in DNA: TGTGCCAGCAGTTTACTGGGGGGGCCCAATCAGCCCCAGCATTTT. Its translation is CASSLLGGPNQPQHF. The J gene is TRBJ1-5, the V gene TRBV27, with D possibly being TRBD1 (6 bases). There are 15 residues in the CDR3. Per the germline V gene, CDR1 is MNHEY and CDR2 is SMNVEV (reference sequence). The V end was cut by 2 bases, the J end by 3 bases, with 11 bases between.

This clone occurred a few times. This CDR3 is CASSLDASPGANVLTF. The CDR3 bases are TGTGCCAGCAGCTTGGACGCGTCCCCTGGGGCCAACGTCCTGACTTTC. This chain uses TRBV5-4 with TRBJ2-6; D gene unclear. Trimming took off 0 bases at V and 2 bases at J, with 9 bases between the two ends. The CDR3 is 16 amino acids. The germline CDR1 and CDR2 sequences are SGHNT and YYREEE (reference sequence).

This clone has only a few counts. V gene TRBV4-1 combines with J gene TRBJ2-2; D might be TRBD2 (7 bases). Per germline, CDR1 MGHRA and CDR2 YSYEKL. V shed 4 bases and J shed 4 bases, with 19 bases lying between them. The CDR3 loop spans 17 amino acids. In nucleotides, the CDR3 is TGCGCCAGCAGCCCCCTAGGGGGGGGCATTCCCACCGGGGAGCTGTTTTTT. Its protein is CASSPLGGGIPTGELFF.

The DNA for the CDR3 is TGTGCCAGCAGTTTCCGGGCGGGGGGGGATGAGCAGTTCTTC. This codes for CASSFRAGGDEQFF. The gene calls are TRBV27 and TRBJ2-1; 9 bases align to TRBD2. V lost 3 bases and J lost 8; bases outside the gene matches: 5. The germline CDR1 and CDR2 sequences are MNHEY and SMNVEV (reference sequence). There are 14 residues in the CDR3.

Here the CDR3 DNA reads TGTGCCAGCATCGCAGGGGACAATCAGCCCCAGCATTTT. Protein sequence: CASIAGDNQPQHF. The chain links TRBV6-6 to TRBJ1-5; tentatively, D is TRBD1 (6 bases). This CDR3 spans 13 amino acids. The V and J ends lost 7 bases and 3 bases respectively, with 10 bases between them. Germline CDR1 MNHNY, CDR2 SVGAGI (reference sequence).

This sequence joins TRBV5-1 and TRBJ2-2; 11 positions agree with TRBD2. V was pared by 5 bases and J by 4 bases, with 7 bases of the junction left unmatched. Germline CDR1 SGHRS, CDR2 YFSETQ. The CDR3 consists of 16 residues. The CDR3 protein is CASSYGTSGPTGELFF. The CDR3 coding sequence is TGCGCCAGCAGTTACGGGACTAGCGGTCCCACCGGGGAGCTGTTTTTT.

The V and J genes are TRBV9 and TRBJ2-5, with 13 bases matching TRBD2. The V segment lost 3 bases and the J segment 4 bases; nucleotides outside the gene matches: 3. CDR3 length equals 15 residues. The germline gives CDR1 SGDLS, CDR2 YYNGEE. The CDR3 loop reads CASSGGLAGVETQYF. CDR3 nucleotides: TGTGCCAGCAGCGGTGGACTAGCGGGAGTAGAGACCCAGTACTTC.

This clone was counted only a few times. The J gene is TRBJ2-1, the V gene TRBV5-4; TRBD1 matches at 7 bases. The CDR3 has 16 residues. The junction had 14 bases not matched to a gene; V was cut back by 2 bases and J by 9 bases. CDR1 and CDR2 (germline): SGHNT, YYREEE (reference sequence). The CDR3 region is CASSLDPGQYAGEQFF. CDR3 sequence (DNA): TGTGCCAGCAGCTTAGATCCGGGACAGTATGCTGGTGAGCAGTTCTTC.

V gene TRBV28 combines with J gene TRBJ2-5, with a tentative D call TRBD1 (6 bases). Germline CDR1 and CDR2: MDHEN and SYDVKM. V was shortened by 6 bases and J by 2 bases, with 13 bases between the two germline ends. The CDR3 is made up of 14 amino acids. The CDR3 region is CASRRYRDQETQYF. The CDR3 DNA reads as TGTGCCAGCAGAAGATACAGGGATCAAGAGACCCAGTACTTC.

The rearrangement uses TRBV30 and TRBJ1-5; D call uncertain. V was cut by 5 bases and J by 6 bases, with 14 bases left in between. This CDR3 has 13 residues. The V gene's germline CDR1 is GTSNPN and CDR2 SVGIG (reference sequence). The CDR3 loop is CAWAAGGGQPQHF. CDR3 bases: TGTGCCTGGGCCGCGGGAGGAGGTCAGCCCCAGCATTTT.

This clone was counted between two and nine times. V gene TRBV5-1 combines with J gene TRBJ2-5, with TRBD1 as a possible D gene (7 bases). From germline, CDR1 is SGHRS and CDR2 YFSETQ. This CDR3 region has 13 residues. V lost 8 bases to trimming and J lost 4 bases, with 15 bases between them. As DNA, the CDR3 is TGCGCCAGTTCAGGGGGGACCGCAGAGACCCAGTACTTC. Protein product: CASSGGTAETQYF.

DNA of the CDR3: TGTGCCAGCAGCGCCGGGACAGGGGGCTCCTATAATTCACCCCTCCACTTT. This encodes CASSAGTGGSYNSPLHF. V usage is TRBV9 and J usage is TRBJ1-6; 11 bases align to TRBD1. Germline values: CDR1 SGDLS, CDR2 YYNGEE. This CDR3 region has 17 residues. V shed 3 bases, J shed 0 bases, and the junction held 2 bases outside the gene matches. The full variable domain, its missing parts supplied by reference TRBV9 and TRBJ1-6, is DSGVTQTPKHLITATGQRVTLRCSPRSGDLSVYWYQQSLDQGLQFLIQYYNGEERAKGNILERFSAQQFPDLHSELNLSSLELGDSALYFCASSAGTGGSYNSPLHFGNGTRLTVT.

This clone has just a few counts. J is TRBJ2-3 and V is TRBV18; 8 bases line up with TRBD2. CDR3 length equals 17 residues. The germline V gene has CDR1 KGHSH and CDR2 LQKENI. Germline trimming cut 3 bases from V and 5 bases from J; bases unmatched to any gene: 13. The chain's CDR3 is CASSPHPPAGVGDTQYF. The CDR3 coding sequence is TGTGCCAGCTCACCCCACCCTCCAGCGGGAGTCGGAGATACGCAGTATTTT.